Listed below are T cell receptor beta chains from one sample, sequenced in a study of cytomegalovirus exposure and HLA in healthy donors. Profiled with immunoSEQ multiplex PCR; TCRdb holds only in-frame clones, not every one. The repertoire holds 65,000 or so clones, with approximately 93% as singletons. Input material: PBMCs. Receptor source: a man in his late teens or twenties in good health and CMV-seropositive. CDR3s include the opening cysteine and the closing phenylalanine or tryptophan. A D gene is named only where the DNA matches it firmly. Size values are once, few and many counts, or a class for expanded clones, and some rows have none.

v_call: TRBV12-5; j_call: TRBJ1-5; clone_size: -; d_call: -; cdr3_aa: CASGDPGVGNQPQHF; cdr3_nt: TGTGCTAGTGGGGACCCGGGAGTTGGCAATCAGCCCCAGCATTTT
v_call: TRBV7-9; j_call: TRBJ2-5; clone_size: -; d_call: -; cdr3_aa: CASSLTFRETQYF; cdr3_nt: TGTGCCAGCAGCTTAACTTTTCGGGAGACCCAGTACTTC
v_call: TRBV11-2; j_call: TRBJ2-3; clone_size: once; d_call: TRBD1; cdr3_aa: CASSSDRGDRGTDTQYF; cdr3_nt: TGTGCCAGCAGCTCCGACCGGGGGGACAGGGGAACAGATACGCAGTATTTT
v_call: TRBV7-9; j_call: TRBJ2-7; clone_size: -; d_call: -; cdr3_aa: CASSLGHAREQYF; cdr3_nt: TGTGCCAGCAGCTTAGGACACGCTCGGGAGCAGTACTTC
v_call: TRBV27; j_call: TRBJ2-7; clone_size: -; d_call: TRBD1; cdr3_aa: CASSLTGGRYEQYF; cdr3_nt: TGTGCCAGCAGTTTAACAGGGGGCCGGTACGAGCAGTACTTC
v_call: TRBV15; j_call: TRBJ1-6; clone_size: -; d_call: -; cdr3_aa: CATNVRGGNSPLHF; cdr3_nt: TGTGCCACCAACGTCAGGGGTGGCAATTCACCCCTCCACTTT
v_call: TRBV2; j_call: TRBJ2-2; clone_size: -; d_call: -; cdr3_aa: CASSTTVNTGELFF; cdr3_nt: TGTGCCAGCAGTACGACAGTCAACACCGGGGAGCTGTTTTTT
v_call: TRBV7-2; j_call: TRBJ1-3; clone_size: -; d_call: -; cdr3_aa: CASSPAGGFSGNTIYF; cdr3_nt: TGTGCCAGCAGCCCTGCGGGGGGATTCTCTGGAAACACCATATATTTT
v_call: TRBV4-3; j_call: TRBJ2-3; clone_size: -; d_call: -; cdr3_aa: CASSQSRQEDTQYF; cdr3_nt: TGCGCCAGCAGCCAATCTCGGCAGGAAGATACGCAGTATTTT
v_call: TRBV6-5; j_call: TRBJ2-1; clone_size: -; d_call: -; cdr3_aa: CASSLGGSYNEQFF; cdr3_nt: TGTGCCAGCAGCCTTGGGGGGTCCTACAATGAGCAGTTCTTC
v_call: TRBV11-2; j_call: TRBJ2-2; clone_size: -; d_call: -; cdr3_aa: CASSPIRGAGELFF; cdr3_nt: TGTGCCAGCAGCCCGATTCGCGGGGCCGGGGAGCTGTTTTTT
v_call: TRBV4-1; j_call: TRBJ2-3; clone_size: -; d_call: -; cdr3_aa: CASRHRGSEDTQYF; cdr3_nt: TGCGCCAGCAGACATCGGGGGAGCGAGGATACGCAGTATTTT
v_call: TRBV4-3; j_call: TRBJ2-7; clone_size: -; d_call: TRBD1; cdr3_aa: CASSQDGQGAYEQYF; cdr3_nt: TGCGCCAGCAGCCAAGACGGACAGGGCGCGTACGAGCAGTACTTC
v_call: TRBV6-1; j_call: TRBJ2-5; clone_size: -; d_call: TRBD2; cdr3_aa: CASRAASGGGETQYF; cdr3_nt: TGTGCCAGCAGGGCGGCCAGCGGGGGAGGAGAGACCCAGTACTTC
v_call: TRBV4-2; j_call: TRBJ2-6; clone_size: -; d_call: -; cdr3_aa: CASSQDTQGGGANVLTF; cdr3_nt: TGTGCCAGCAGCCAAGATACCCAGGGGGGTGGGGCCAACGTCCTGACTTTC
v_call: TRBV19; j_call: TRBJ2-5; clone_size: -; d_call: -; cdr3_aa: CASSMNRGVQETQYF; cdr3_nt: TGTGCCAGTAGTATGAACCGCGGAGTACAAGAGACCCAGTACTTC
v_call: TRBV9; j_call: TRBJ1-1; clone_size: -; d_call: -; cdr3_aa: CASSVAPDSNTEAFF; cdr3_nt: TGTGCCAGCAGCGTAGCCCCAGATTCGAACACTGAAGCTTTCTTT
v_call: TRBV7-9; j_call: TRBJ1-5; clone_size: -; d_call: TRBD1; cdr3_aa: CASSSDRLGTVESNQPQHF; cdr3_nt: TGTGCCAGCAGCTCCGATCGATTGGGGACAGTTGAAAGCAATCAGCCCCAGCATTTT
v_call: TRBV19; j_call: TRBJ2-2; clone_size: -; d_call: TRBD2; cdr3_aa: CASRVLAGLGGYGELFF; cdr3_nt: TGTGCCAGTAGAGTGCTAGCGGGGCTCGGGGGGTACGGGGAGCTGTTTTTT
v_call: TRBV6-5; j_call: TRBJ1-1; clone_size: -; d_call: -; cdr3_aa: CASSYSSGADREAFF; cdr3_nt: TGTGCCAGCAGTTACTCGAGTGGGGCGGATCGGGAAGCTTTCTTT
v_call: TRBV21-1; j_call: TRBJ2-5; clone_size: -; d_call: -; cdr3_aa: CASSARRGQETQYF; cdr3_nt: TGTGCCAGCAGCGCTCGGAGGGGCCAAGAGACCCAGTACTTC
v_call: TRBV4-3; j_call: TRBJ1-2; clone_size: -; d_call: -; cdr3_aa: CASSLGGASNYGYTF; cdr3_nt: TGCGCCAGCAGCTTAGGAGGAGCATCTAACTATGGCTACACCTTC
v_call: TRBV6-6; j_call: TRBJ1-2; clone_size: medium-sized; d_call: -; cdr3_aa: CASSYQGGFNGYTF; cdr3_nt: TGTGCCAGCAGTTATCAGGGTGGGTTTAATGGCTACACCTTC
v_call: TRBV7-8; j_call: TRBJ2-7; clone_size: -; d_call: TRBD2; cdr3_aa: CASSLTSGSAGEQYF; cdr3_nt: TGTGCCAGCAGCTTGACTAGCGGGAGTGCCGGGGAGCAGTACTTC
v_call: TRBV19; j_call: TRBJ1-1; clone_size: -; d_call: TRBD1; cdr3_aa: CASSIFSTGAQAFF; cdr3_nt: TGTGCCAGTAGTATTTTTTCTACAGGGGCTCAAGCTTTCTTT
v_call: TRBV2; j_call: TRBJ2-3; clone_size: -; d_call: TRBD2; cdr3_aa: CASSLLAGSTDTQYF; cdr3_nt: TGTGCCAGCAGTCTACTAGCGGGGAGCACAGATACGCAGTATTTT
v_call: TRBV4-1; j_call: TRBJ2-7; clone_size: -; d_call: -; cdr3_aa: CASSLGSGKPNEQYF; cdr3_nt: TGCGCCAGCAGCCTTGGTTCGGGAAAGCCTAACGAGCAGTACTTC
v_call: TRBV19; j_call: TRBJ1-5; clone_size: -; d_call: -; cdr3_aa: CASVGGLNQPQHF; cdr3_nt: TGTGCCAGTGTCGGGGGGCTGAATCAGCCCCAGCATTTT
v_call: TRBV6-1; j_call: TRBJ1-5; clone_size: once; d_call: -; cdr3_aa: CASTRDFGQPQHF; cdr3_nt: TGTGCCAGCACCCGGGACTTCGGTCAGCCCCAGCATTTT
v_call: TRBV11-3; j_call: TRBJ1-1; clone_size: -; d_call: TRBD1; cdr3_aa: CASSSTGGNTEAFF; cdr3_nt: TGTGCCAGCAGTTCGACAGGGGGGAACACTGAAGCTTTCTTT
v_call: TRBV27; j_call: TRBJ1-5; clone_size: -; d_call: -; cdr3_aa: CASSFRNQPQHF; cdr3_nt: TGTGCCAGCAGTTTCAGGAATCAGCCCCAGCATTTT
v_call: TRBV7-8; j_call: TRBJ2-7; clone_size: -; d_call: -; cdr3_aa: CASSPAPMRGGEQYF; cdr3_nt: TGTGCCAGCAGCCCGGCCCCGATGAGAGGAGGCGAGCAGTACTTC
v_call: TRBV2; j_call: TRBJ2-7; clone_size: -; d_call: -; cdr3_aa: CASSEGGLTYEQYF; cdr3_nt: TGTGCCAGCAGTGAGGGGGGGCTGACCTACGAGCAGTACTTC
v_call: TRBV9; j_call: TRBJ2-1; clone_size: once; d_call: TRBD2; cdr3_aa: CASSPRGVAYNEQFF; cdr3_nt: TGTGCCAGCAGCCCCCGGGGGGTCGCCTACAATGAGCAGTTCTTC
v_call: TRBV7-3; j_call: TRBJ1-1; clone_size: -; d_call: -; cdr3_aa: CASSFRAGRRFGSTEAFF; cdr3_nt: TGTGCCAGCAGCTTCCGAGCCGGCAGGAGGTTTGGATCGACTGAAGCTTTCTTT
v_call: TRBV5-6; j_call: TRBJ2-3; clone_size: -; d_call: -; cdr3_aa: CASSLQAGLTDTQYF; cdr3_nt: TGTGCCAGCAGCTTGCAAGCAGGGCTCACAGATACGCAGTATTTT
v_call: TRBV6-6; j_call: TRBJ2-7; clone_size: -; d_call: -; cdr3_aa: CASSYTESSYEQYF; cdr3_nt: TGTGCCAGCAGTTACACTGAAAGCTCCTACGAGCAGTACTTC
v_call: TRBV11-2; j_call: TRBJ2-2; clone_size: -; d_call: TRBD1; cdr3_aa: CASSLQGADTGELFF; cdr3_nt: TGTGCCAGCAGCTTACAGGGGGCAGACACCGGGGAGCTGTTTTTT
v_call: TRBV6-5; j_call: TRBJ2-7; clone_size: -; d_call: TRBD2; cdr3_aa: CASKAGADEQYF; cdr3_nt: TGTGCCAGCAAAGCGGGGGCGGACGAGCAGTACTTC
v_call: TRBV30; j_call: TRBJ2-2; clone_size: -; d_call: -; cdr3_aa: CAWSVVTYTGELFF; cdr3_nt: TGTGCCTGGAGTGTAGTGACATACACCGGGGAGCTGTTTTTT
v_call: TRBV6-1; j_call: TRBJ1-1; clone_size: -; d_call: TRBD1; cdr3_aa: CASSSQGAAETEAFF; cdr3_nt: TGTGCCAGCAGCTCACAGGGGGCTGCAGAAACTGAAGCTTTCTTT
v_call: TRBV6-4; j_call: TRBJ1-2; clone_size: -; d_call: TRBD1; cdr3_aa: CASSEGQGARLAF; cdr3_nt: TGTGCCAGCAGTGAAGGACAGGGGGCCCGCCTGGCCTTC
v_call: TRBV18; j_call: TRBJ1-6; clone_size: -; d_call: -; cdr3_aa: CASSPGAGPYSPLHF; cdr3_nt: TGTGCCAGCTCACCAGGGGCAGGGCCTTATTCACCCCTCCACTTT
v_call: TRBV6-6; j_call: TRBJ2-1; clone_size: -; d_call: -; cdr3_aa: CASSYPNRDAYNEQFF; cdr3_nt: TGTGCCAGCAGTTACCCGAACAGGGATGCCTACAATGAGCAGTTCTTC
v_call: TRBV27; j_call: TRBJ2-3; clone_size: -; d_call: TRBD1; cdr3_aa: CASSLSSGTGLDTQYF; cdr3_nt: TGTGCCAGCAGCCTATCATCCGGGACAGGGTTAGATACGCAGTATTTT